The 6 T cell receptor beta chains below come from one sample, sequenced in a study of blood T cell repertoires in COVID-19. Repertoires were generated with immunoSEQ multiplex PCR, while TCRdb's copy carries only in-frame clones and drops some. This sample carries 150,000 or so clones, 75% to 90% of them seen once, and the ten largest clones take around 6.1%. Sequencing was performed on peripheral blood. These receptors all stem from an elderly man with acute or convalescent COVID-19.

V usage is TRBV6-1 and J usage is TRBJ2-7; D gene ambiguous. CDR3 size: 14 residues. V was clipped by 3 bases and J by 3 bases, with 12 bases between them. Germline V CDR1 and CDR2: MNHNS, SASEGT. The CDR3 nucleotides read TGTGCCAGCAGTGAGAACCCAGGTTTCTACGAGCAGTACTTC. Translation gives CASSENPGFYEQYF.

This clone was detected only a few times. CDR3 bases: TGCGCCAGCAGCTTGGCGGGAGGCAACACCGGGGAGCTGTTTTTT. It codes for CASSLAGGNTGELFF. The rearrangement uses TRBV5-1 and TRBJ2-2; 7 bases map to TRBD2. V lost 0 bases to trimming and J lost 2 bases; unmatched junction nucleotides: 1. This CDR3 has 15 residues. Germline CDR1 and CDR2: SGHRS and YFSETQ.

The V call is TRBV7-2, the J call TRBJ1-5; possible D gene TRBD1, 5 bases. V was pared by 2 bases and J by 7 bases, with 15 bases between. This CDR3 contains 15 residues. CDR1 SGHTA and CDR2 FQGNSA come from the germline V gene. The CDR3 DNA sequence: TGTGCCAGCAGCTTAACCGCCAGGGTTGGACAGCCCCAGCATTTT. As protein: CASSLTARVGQPQHF.

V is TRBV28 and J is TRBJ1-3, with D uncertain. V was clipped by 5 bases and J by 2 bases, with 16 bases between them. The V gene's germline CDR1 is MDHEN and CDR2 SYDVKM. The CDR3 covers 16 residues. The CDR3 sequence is CASSVRTLTTGNTIYF. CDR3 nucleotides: TGTGCCAGCAGTGTACGGACTCTAACCACTGGAAACACCATATATTTT.

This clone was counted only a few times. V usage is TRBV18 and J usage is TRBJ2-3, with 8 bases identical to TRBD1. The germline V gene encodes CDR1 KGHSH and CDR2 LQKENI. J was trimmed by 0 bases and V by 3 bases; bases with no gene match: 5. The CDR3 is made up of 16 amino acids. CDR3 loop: CASSPGQATSTDTQYF. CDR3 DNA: TGTGCCAGCTCACCGGGACAGGCCACTAGCACAGATACGCAGTATTTT.

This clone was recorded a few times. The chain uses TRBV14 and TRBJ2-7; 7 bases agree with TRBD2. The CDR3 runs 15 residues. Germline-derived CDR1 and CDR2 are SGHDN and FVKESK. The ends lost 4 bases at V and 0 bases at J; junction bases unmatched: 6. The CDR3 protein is CASSLFLAASYEQYF. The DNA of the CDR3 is TGTGCCAGCAGCCTCTTTCTAGCGGCCTCCTACGAGCAGTACTTC. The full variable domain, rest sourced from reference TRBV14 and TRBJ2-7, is EAGVTQFPSHSVIEKGQTVTLRCDPISGHDNLYWYRRVMGKEIKFLLHFVKESKQDESGMPNNRFLAERTGGTYSTLKVQPAELEDSGVYFCASSLFLAASYEQYFGPGTRLTVT.